What follows is one TCR beta chain and its context. The antigen remains unidentified. The sample originates from a study of monozygotic twins with inflammatory bowel disease. Whole-study findings and limits: On the inverse Simpson index, IBD patients scored lower for TCRbeta diversity than healthy co-twins. Repertoire similarity did not separate concordant from discordant twins, possibly from limited power. Part of the variability in patient repertoires may have come from differing immunosuppressive treatments.

Per-sample cDNA came from eight separate reactions. TCRdb reprocessed the 5' RACE reads; each CDR3 protein has one entry and no DNA is given. The record lists about 450,000 distinct CDR3 sequences, of which the ten most abundant hold roughly 2.2%. The origin of this receptor is a human donor with ulcerative colitis or Crohn's disease, or a healthy co-twin of an affected twin (not recorded which). The material sequenced was blood.

The chain's CDR3 is CASSQIAGVSSYNEQFF. This chain uses TRBV4-2 with TRBJ2-1; TCRdb's D gene call, TRBD2, goes unchecked for lack of DNA. The CDR3 runs 17 residues. CDR1 and CDR2 from the germline V gene are LGHNA and YNFKEQ.